This T cell receptor (beta chain) was found in a study of OX40 agonist ivuxolimab in advanced cancers. Study summary: It was permissible to have had prior anti-PD-1, anti-PD-L1 or anti-CTLA-4 therapy, and approximately 41% had some.

Study findings and constraints: Doses of 0.1 to 3.0 mg/kg were accompanied by clonal expansion of CD4+ and CD8+ blood T cells by week 6.

The CDR3 contains 16 residues. CDR1 SGHTA and CDR2 FQGNSA come from the germline V gene. V lost 3 bases and J 0 bases, leaving 12 bases between the germline ends. As for this clone: The antigen remains unidentified.

Produced via immunoSEQ multiplex PCR; TCRdb's table is partial and in-frame only. The sample shows roughly 70,000 clones, just over 85% of them seen only once. Patients had blood sampled at baseline and again on cycle 4 day 1 and cycle 7 day 1. This specimen was CD4+ or CD8+ T cells sorted from blood, taken in a trial of the OX40 agonist ivuxolimab. The TCR was taken from an adult with an advanced solid tumor such as melanoma, head and neck, liver or kidney cancer. This sequence joins TRBV7-2 and TRBJ1-3; tentative D call: TRBD1 (5 bases). The CDR3 sequence is CASSFAGYLSGNTIYF. In DNA form, the CDR3 reads TGTGCCAGCAGCTTCGCAGGGTATCTCTCTGGAAACACCATATATTTT.